The rows below give T cell receptor beta chains drawn from one sample of a study of human T cells and chemical hapten exposure. TCRdb re-called the RACE reads through MiXCR, storing one row per CDR3 protein. The sample lists about 140,000 distinct CDR3 sequences; approximately 12% were seen once. Sequencing used whole blood, obtained in connection with sensitization to the hapten diphenylcyclopropenone (DPC). The receptor source for this set is a woman between 45 and 60 years old with alopecia areata. Some clones in this sample may be carry-over from other donors' samples. Each CDR3 is given with its conserved first and last residue. The D gene is left open where the match is weak. Some rows have no size entry. The others give once, few or many, or a class for an expanded clone.

CDR3nt	CDR3aa	abundance	j_gene	v_gene	d_gene
TGTGCCAGCAGCCTGCCGGGACTAGTTGTTCACGAGCAGTACTTC	CASSLPGLVVHEQYF	NA	TRBJ2-7	TRBV14	TRBD2
TGTGCCAGCAGCGTGCAGGGACAGATTCGCTACGAGCAGTACTTC	CASSVQGQIRYEQYF	few	TRBJ2-7	TRBV7-9	TRBD1
TGCAGTGCTAGAGATCTCCGGGAGCAGGCTTCTTCACCCCTCCACTTT	CSARDLREQASSPLHF	many	TRBJ1-6	TRBV20-1	NA
TGCAGTGCTAATCAGGCTAGCGTTAGCACAGATACGCAGTATTTT	CSANQASVSTDTQYF	many	TRBJ2-3	TRBV20-1	NA
TGTGCCAGCAGCAAAGGGGCAGGGAATCAGCCCCAGCATTTT	CASSKGAGNQPQHF	NA	TRBJ1-5	TRBV21-1	NA
TGTGCCAGCAGTGGGACTAGAGGGGTAGACATTCAGTACTTC	CASSGTRGVDIQYF	many	TRBJ2-4	TRBV6-2/TRBV6-3	TRBD2
TGTGCCTGGAGCAACAGGGGAGGCATTCAGTACTTC	CAWSNRGGIQYF	few	TRBJ2-4	TRBV30	NA
TGTGCCAGCAGTTTACGCCTAGCGGGAGTAGGGGAGCAGTACTTC	CASSLRLAGVGEQYF	few	TRBJ2-7	TRBV28	TRBD2
TGTGCCAGCAGTTTGCAGGGGGTTATTAACACTGAAGCTTTCTTT	CASSLQGVINTEAFF	few	TRBJ1-1	TRBV12-3/TRBV12-4	TRBD1
TGCGCCAGCAGCCCAGGGGGTAATGAAAAACTGTTTTTT	CASSPGGNEKLFF	NA	TRBJ1-4	TRBV4-1	TRBD1
TGTGCCAGCAGCTCGGGACTAGCGGGAGACACAGATACGCAGTATTTT	CASSSGLAGDTDTQYF	NA	TRBJ2-3	TRBV7-3	TRBD2
TGTGCAAGTCGCTTAGAGGGACACACCTACGAGCAGTACTTC	CASRLEGHTYEQYF	few	TRBJ2-7	TRBV12-2	NA
TGTGCCAGCAGTTACAAGTCCGGGACAGGGTCGATGAACACTGAAGCTTTCTTT	CASSYKSGTGSMNTEAFF	many	TRBJ1-1	TRBV6-2/TRBV6-3	TRBD1
TGCAGTGCTAGAGACTTGCTAGCGGGGGCCTACAATGAGCAGTTCTTC	CSARDLLAGAYNEQFF	few	TRBJ2-1	TRBV20-1	TRBD2
TGTGCTAGCAGCTTTGGGGGGCAAGAGACCCAGTACTTC	CASSFGGQETQYF	many	TRBJ2-5	TRBV7-7	NA
TGTGCCAGCAGTTCCACCCTCGGGGTCAATGAGCAGTTCTTC	CASSSTLGVNEQFF	many	TRBJ2-1	TRBV6-2/TRBV6-3	NA
TGCAGCGTTGCCACAGTAAACTATGGCTACACCTTC	CSVATVNYGYTF	few	TRBJ1-2	TRBV29-1	NA
TGTGCCAGCAGTGTCATGGGGTTCAGTCCGACAGATACGCAGTATTTT	CASSVMGFSPTDTQYF	NA	TRBJ2-3	TRBV6-1	NA
TGCGCCAGTTGGAGCGGACTAGCGGGAGGTAATGAGCAGTTCTTC	CASWSGLAGGNEQFF	NA	TRBJ2-1	TRBV5-1	TRBD2
TGTGCCAGTAGTATGGGGGCGAGCAATCAGCCCCAGCATTTT	CASSMGASNQPQHF	few	TRBJ1-5	TRBV19	NA
TGCAGTGCTAGGTGGGGGACTAGCGGTCAAGAGACCCAGTACTTC	CSARWGTSGQETQYF	NA	TRBJ2-5	TRBV20-1	TRBD2
TGTGCCAGCAGTGAATCCCTAGCGGGCAGCGAGCAGTACTTC	CASSESLAGSEQYF	few	TRBJ2-7	TRBV2	TRBD2
TGCAGTGCTTACAGGGAAGGAGGGGCAGATACGCAGTATTTT	CSAYREGGADTQYF	few	TRBJ2-3	TRBV20-1	NA
TGCAGCATTAGCAGGGGTGGTAACACTGAAGCTTTCTTT	CSISRGGNTEAFF	many	TRBJ1-1	TRBV29-1	NA
TGTGCCAGCAGTTACGGAACCGGGACAGGGCCCAATGAGCAGTTCTTC	CASSYGTGTGPNEQFF	many	TRBJ2-1	TRBV6-6	TRBD1
TGTGCCAGCAGTTCCCAGGGTACTTTCACAGATACGCAGTATTTT	CASSSQGTFTDTQYF	many	TRBJ2-3	TRBV28	NA
TGTGCCAGCTCACCAAGGCAGAGCAATGAGCAGTTCTTC	CASSPRQSNEQFF	few	TRBJ2-1	TRBV18	NA
TGTGCCAGCAAGGGCGGGAGGGCCCCGGAAGAGACCCAGTACTTC	CASKGGRAPEETQYF	few	TRBJ2-5	TRBV2	TRBD2
TGTGCCAGCAGAAGGGACGCCAACACTGAAGCTTTCTTT	CASRRDANTEAFF	NA	TRBJ1-1	TRBV2	NA
TGTGCCAGCAGTTTAGTGGAGGGGGCCGGGGAGCTGTTTTTT	CASSLVEGAGELFF	NA	TRBJ2-2	TRBV12-3/TRBV12-4	NA
TGTGCCAGCTCACCGATTACAGGGGAGAACACTGAAGCTTTCTTT	CASSPITGENTEAFF	few	TRBJ1-1	TRBV18	TRBD1
TGTGCCAGCAGCCGGGCGGGGGAAAACATTCAGTACTTC	CASSRAGENIQYF	few	TRBJ2-4	TRBV7-9	TRBD2
TGTGCCAGCAGTCCCCTGGGCAGGGCCCGCGAGCAGTACTTC	CASSPLGRAREQYF	NA	TRBJ2-7	TRBV12-3/TRBV12-4	NA
TGTGCCAGTAGTCTACTAGGACTAGCGGGAGGCGAGCAGTACTTC	CASSLLGLAGGEQYF	few	TRBJ2-7	TRBV19	TRBD2
TGTGCCAGCTCACCCTGGGAGAAGGCAGGGTATGGCTACACCTTC	CASSPWEKAGYGYTF	NA	TRBJ1-2	TRBV18	NA
TGCGCCAGCAGCTCCGGCGGGAGCACATCCTACAATGAGCAGTTCTTC	CASSSGGSTSYNEQFF	NA	TRBJ2-1	TRBV5-1	TRBD2
TGTGCCAGCAGTTTATACGTGGCGGCAGGGGCTGGTGGCTACACCTTC	CASSLYVAAGAGGYTF	NA	TRBJ1-2	TRBV27	NA
TGTGCCAGCAGCATTTGGGGGCGGGCACCACAAGAGACCCAGTACTTC	CASSIWGRAPQETQYF	NA	TRBJ2-5	TRBV7-6	NA
TGCGCCAGCAGCCAAGTAGGACTAGCGGGAGAGCAGTTCTTC	CASSQVGLAGEQFF	many	TRBJ2-1	TRBV4-3	TRBD2
TGTGCCAGCAGCCTGGGGGATTTCCTGAATGAGCAGTTCTTC	CASSLGDFLNEQFF	many	TRBJ2-1	TRBV7-6	NA
TGTGCCAGCAGCTTGACAGGGGGCACCGGGGAGCTGTTTTTT	CASSLTGGTGELFF	many	TRBJ2-2	TRBV7-8	TRBD1
TGTGCCAGCAGCTCAAGACCGGGACTCGACACTGAAGCTTTCTTT	CASSSRPGLDTEAFF	NA	TRBJ1-1	TRBV7-3	NA
TGTGCCAGCAGGTCTCTAGGCACCTACAATGAGCAGTTCTTC	CASRSLGTYNEQFF	NA	TRBJ2-1	TRBV28	NA
TGTGCCAGCAGCCAAGACACTACAGGGTACGGTGGGGCCAACGTCCTGACTTTC	CASSQDTTGYGGANVLTF	NA	TRBJ2-6	TRBV3-1	NA
TGTGCCCCATGGGCGGGTTTCGAGGGCGAGCAGTACTTC	CAPWAGFEGEQYF	few	TRBJ2-7	TRBV19	NA
TGTGCCAGCTCACCAGAGGACAGGGGCCTTCGGAATTCACCCCTCCACTTT	CASSPEDRGLRNSPLHF	few	TRBJ1-6	TRBV18	TRBD1
TGTGCCAGCAGTTTCAACAGGGAGCGCGAAAAACTGTTTTTT	CASSFNREREKLFF	few	TRBJ1-4	TRBV28	NA
TGTGCCAGCAGCTTAGGGGCAGGTTTGAACACTGAAGCTTTCTTT	CASSLGAGLNTEAFF	few	TRBJ1-1	TRBV7-6	NA
TGTGCCAGCAGCTTAGGGACCGGACAGGGGCTTGGCTACACCTTC	CASSLGTGQGLGYTF	few	TRBJ1-2	TRBV7-8	TRBD1
TGTGCCAGCTCACCACTGGTTCGGGACTATGGCTACACCTTC	CASSPLVRDYGYTF	few	TRBJ1-2	TRBV18	NA
TGTGCCAGCAGCCTCTTTGGCGGGAGGATAGAGACCCAGTACTTC	CASSLFGGRIETQYF	NA	TRBJ2-5	TRBV7-9	TRBD2
TGTGCCAGTACAAGTCAGGGGAACACTGAAGCTTTCTTT	CASTSQGNTEAFF	few	TRBJ1-1	TRBV19	NA
TGTGCCAGTGCCCGGACAGGGAAAGAGACCCAGTACTTC	CASARTGKETQYF	many	TRBJ2-5	TRBV19	TRBD1
TGTGCCAGCAGCCCCTCATTAAAGAACACTGAAGCTTTCTTT	CASSPSLKNTEAFF	many	TRBJ1-1	TRBV2	NA
TGTGCCAGCAGTGTCGGAGTGGGGGAGCTGTTTTTT	CASSVGVGELFF	NA	TRBJ2-2	TRBV2	NA
TGTGCCAGCAGCGCCCACCCCACAGGGGCCGAGACCCAGTACTTC	CASSAHPTGAETQYF	NA	TRBJ2-5	TRBV9	TRBD1
TGTGCCAGCAGTTGGACGTCCGGCGGCTTGGCCAAAAACATTCAGCACTTC	CASSWTSGGLAKNIQHF	NA	TRBJ2-4	TRBV27	NA